The 19 T cell receptor beta chains below come from one sample, sequenced in a study of blood T cells in healthy people across ages. A second roughly 6 to 11 cycle PCR used barcoded and J-beta primers. In TCRdb, the 5' RACE reads were re-called with MiXCR into one record per CDR3 protein. The sample holds fewer than 800,000 distinct CDR3 sequences, roughly 32% seen once. Sequenced material: blood. These receptors came from a woman aged 80 or over in good health.

This rearrangement joins TRBV20-1 to TRBJ2-2; D is possibly TRBD1 (7 bases). CDR3 length: 16 residues. The germline V gene has CDR1 DFQATT and CDR2 SNEGSKA (reference sequence). V shed 6 bases and J shed 3 bases, with 20 bases lying between them. The CDR3 nucleotides read TGCAGTGCCAGTAAGGGGGCCAGGAGGGACACCGGGGAGCTGTTTTTT. Its protein product is CSASKGARRDTGELFF.

In its sample, this clonotype was seen once. This chain links TRBV5-1 with TRBJ2-5, with a possible D match to TRBD2 (6 bases). Germline values: CDR1 SGHRS, CDR2 YFSETQ. The CDR3 is 15 residues long. Trimming removed 2 bases at V and 3 bases at J, with 14 bases between. The CDR3 bases are TGCGCCAGCAGCTTTTTTAGTCAGCGGGAAGAGACCCAGTACTTC. It specifies CASSFFSQREETQYF.

This clonotype was observed many times. J is TRBJ1-6 and V is TRBV4-1, with 9 bases fitting TRBD1. V was clipped by 3 bases and J by 7 bases; unmatched bases: 10. From germline, CDR1 is MGHRA and CDR2 YSYEKL. The CDR3 is 17 residues long. CDR3 loop: CASSQATGTGFNSPLHF. The CDR3 bases are TGCGCCAGCAGCCAGGCAACCGGGACAGGGTTCAATTCACCCCTCCACTTT.

The gene calls are TRBV5-8 and TRBJ1-6, with 7 bases that match TRBD1. J gave up 15 bases and V 4 bases, and 10 bases lay outside the gene matches. The CDR3 is 13 amino acids. CDR1 and CDR2 from the germline V gene are SGHTS and YDEGEE. The CDR3 DNA sequence: TGTGCCAGCAGCCCTGGAAGAGGGGGCTACCTCCACTTT. Protein sequence: CASSPGRGGYLHF.

There are many counts of this clonotype. The chain carries TRBV9 and TRBJ1-4; D is ambiguous. This CDR3 is 14 amino acids long. Germline loops: CDR1 SGDLS, CDR2 YYNGEE. V was clipped by 0 bases and J by 5 bases, with 8 bases between them. The CDR3 DNA reads as TGTGCCAGCAGCGTAGTTCCGGAAAATGAAAAACTGTTTTTT. It specifies CASSVVPENEKLFF.

This clonotype has a handful of counts. This chain links TRBV30 with TRBJ2-5; 7 bases map to TRBD2. The CDR3 is made up of 15 amino acids. In germline, CDR1 is GTSNPN, CDR2 SVGIG (reference sequence). V lost 3 bases to trimming and J lost 11 bases; unmatched junction nucleotides: 18. CDR3 in amino acids: CAWSPQGLADYEQYF. The CDR3 coding sequence is TGTGCCTGGAGCCCCCAGGGTCTAGCGGACTATGAGCAGTACTTC.

This clonotype has just a few counts. The rearrangement joins TRBV4-3 to TRBJ1-5, with D possibly TRBD1 on 6 matching bases. V lost 3 bases and J lost 7, with 10 bases in between. This CDR3 has 13 residues. Germline V lookup: CDR1 LGHNA, CDR2 YSLEER. As DNA, the CDR3 is TGCGCCAGCAGCCAGGAGGGGGGGCAGCCCCAGCATTTT. The encoded protein is CASSQEGGQPQHF.

This clonotype was counted many times. This sequence joins TRBV7-9 and TRBJ2-6; tentatively, D is TRBD2 (5 bases). Deletions cut 6 bases from V and 0 bases from J, with 6 bases between. The CDR3 totals 14 residues. Germline-derived CDR1 and CDR2 are SEHNR and FQNEAQ (reference sequence). This CDR3 is CASSTSSGANVLTF. The CDR3 DNA sequence: TGTGCCAGCAGTACTAGCTCTGGGGCCAACGTCCTGACTTTC.

V gene TRBV20-1 combines with J gene TRBJ1-6; possibly TRBD1 for D (5 bases). The germline gives CDR1 DFQATT, CDR2 SNEGSKA (reference sequence). There are 15 residues in the CDR3. Trimming stripped 3 bases from V and 10 bases from J, with 19 bases between. CDR3 protein: CSARGPWGLGSPLHF. In nucleotides, the CDR3 is TGCAGTGCTAGGGGTCCTTGGGGACTTGGGTCACCCCTCCACTTT.

In this sample, this clonotype turned up a few times. The chain joins TRBV28 to TRBJ2-7, with D hard to call. V was shortened by 5 bases and J by 3 bases, with 20 bases between the two germline ends. The CDR3 loop spans 16 amino acids. Looked up from germline, CDR1 is MDHEN and CDR2 is SYDVKM. CDR3 nucleotide sequence: TGTGCCAGCAGTGCCCGAGGTAAGAGAACGAGCTACGAGCAGTACTTC. This gives the protein CASSARGKRTSYEQYF. The full variable domain, its missing parts supplied by reference TRBV28 and TRBJ2-7, is DVKVTQSSRYLVKRTGEKVFLECVQDMDHENMFWYRQDPGLGLRLIYFSYDVKMKEKGDIPEGYSVSREKKERFSLILESASTNQTSMYLCASSARGKRTSYEQYFGPGTRLTVT.

In this sample, this clonotype turned up many times. The chain joins TRBV11-2 to TRBJ2-3, with 8 bases matching TRBD2. Germline V gives CDR1 SGHAT, CDR2 FQNNGV. Trimming removed 5 bases from V and 2 bases from J; junction bases left unmatched: 12. This CDR3 comprises 17 residues. The CDR3 loop is CASSARLSSGPTDTQYF. DNA of the CDR3: TGTGCCAGCAGCGCTAGACTCTCTAGCGGGCCCACAGATACGCAGTATTTT.

This clonotype was seen repeatedly, ten times or more. V is TRBV20-1 and J is TRBJ2-3, with D unclear. Germline V gene data show CDR1 as DFQATT and CDR2 as SNEGSKA (reference sequence). This CDR3 region has 14 residues. V lost 0 bases and J lost 0, with 7 bases in between. The CDR3 spells CSARDFYSTDTQYF. Here the CDR3 DNA reads TGCAGTGCTAGAGATTTTTATAGCACAGATACGCAGTATTTT.

This rearrangement joins TRBV4-1 to TRBJ2-2; a possible D gene is TRBD2 (5 bases). The V gene lost 4 bases and the J gene lost 3 bases, with 12 bases spanning the gap. This CDR3 comprises 15 residues. Germline-derived CDR1 and CDR2 are MGHRA and YSYEKL. The CDR3 spells CASSRRTEYTGELFF. The CDR3 DNA is TGCGCCAGCAGCCGGCGGACTGAGTACACCGGGGAGCTGTTTTTT.

As regards this clonotype: One end of the junction does not line up with germline, which may come from a read error. The chain links TRBV6-5 to TRBJ2-5; D unclear. The J call may be mistaken, given a closer DNA end match to TRBJ2-7. The CDR3 totals 12 residues. Per the germline V gene, CDR1 is MNHEY and CDR2 is SVGAGI. CDR3 DNA: TGTGCCGGCAGTGAAGCCCCCCACGAGCAGTACTTC. This encodes CAGSEAPHEQYF.

The sample holds many counts of this clonotype. This chain joins TRBV4-3 and TRBJ2-5, with a possible D match to TRBD2 (6 bases). The V end lost 4 bases, the J end lost 2 bases, and 14 bases lay between the germline ends. Germline assignment: CDR1 LGHNA and CDR2 YSLEER. This CDR3 has 15 residues. The CDR3 loop reads CASSPGGMHQETQYF. DNA of the CDR3: TGCGCCAGCAGCCCCGGCGGGATGCATCAAGAGACCCAGTACTTC.

This clonotype showed up many times. The chain carries TRBV7-2 and TRBJ1-2; D is undetermined. Trimming removed 8 bases at V and 8 bases at J, with 24 bases between. Germline CDR1 is SGHTA and CDR2 is FQGNSA. CDR3 size: 15 residues. This CDR3 reads CASLQRRLEVDGYTF. The DNA for the CDR3 is TGTGCCAGCCTACAACGGAGACTTGAGGTTGACGGCTACACCTTC. Based on the CDR3 plus reference TRBV7-2 and TRBJ1-2, the full variable domain is GAGVSQSPSNKVTEKGKDVELRCDPISGHTALYWYRQSLGQGLEFLIYFQGNSAPDKSGLPSDRFSAERTGGSVSTLTIQRTQQEDSAVYLCASLQRRLEVDGYTFGSGTRLTVV.

At least ten counts were recorded for this clonotype. V gene TRBV2 combines with J gene TRBJ1-5; D unresolved. This CDR3 spans 15 amino acids. CDR1 is SNHLY and CDR2 is FYNNEI in the germline V gene. Trimming took off 7 bases at V and 2 bases at J, with 15 bases between the two ends. As DNA, the CDR3 is TGTGCCAGCAAAGGAGGAGGCTCCGGCAATCAGCCCCAGCATTTT. It is translated as CASKGGGSGNQPQHF. Combining the CDR3 with reference TRBV2 and TRBJ1-5 gives the whole variable domain EPEVTQTPSHQVTQMGQEVILRCVPISNHLYFYWYRQILGQKVEFLVSFYNNEISEKSEIFDDQFSVERPDGSNFTLKIRSTKLEDSAMYFCASKGGGSGNQPQHFGDGTRLSIL.

This clonotype was seen at least ten times. The V gene is TRBV4-1, the J gene TRBJ2-1; 9 nucleotides align to TRBD2. The CDR3 is made up of 18 amino acids. With V trimmed by 3 bases and J by 3 bases, 12 bases remained unmatched. Germline V lookup: CDR1 MGHRA, CDR2 YSYEKL. CDR3 coding DNA: TGCGCCAGCAGCCATGACACTGCGGGGGGGGTCCGCTACAATGAGCAGTTCTTC. Translation gives CASSHDTAGGVRYNEQFF.

Regarding this clonotype: A much larger clone sits a single nucleotide away, making a read error possible. The chain uses TRBV6-6 and TRBJ2-3; a possible D gene is TRBD2 (5 bases). The V gene lost 4 bases and the J gene lost 6 bases, with 11 bases spanning the gap. The CDR3 covers 13 residues. Germline V gives CDR1 MNHNY, CDR2 SVGAGI (reference sequence). The CDR3, as DNA: TGTGCCAGCAGTTTTAGCTGCGGGGATACGCAGTATTTT. This encodes CASSFSCGDTQYF.